Included here is one T cell receptor (beta chain) sequence, with context. The junction and the germline gene differ at one end; a read error may be behind it. Three rounds of nested PCR, following a modified ARM-PCR protocol, produced the TCRbeta library. Each CDR3 protein is one row after TCRdb ran MiXCR on the multiplex PCR reads. The sample carries 70,000 to 90,000 distinct CDR3 sequences, over 75% recorded once. No cell sorting was done before RNA was extracted from the tissue. This entry comes from a study of tumor and adjacent non-tumor tissue in lung cancer. The CDR3 covers 14 residues. Germline-derived CDR1 and CDR2 are SNHLY and FYNNEI.

Sample: lung tumor tissue. The chain combines TRBV2 with TRBJ1-1; D not resolved. This receptor was taken from a woman aged 45-59 years with non-small cell lung cancer. CDR3 sequence: CTSSVETLGTEVFF. The CDR3 region has the DNA TGTACCAGCAGTGTAGAGACACTCGGCACTGAAGTTTTCTTT.